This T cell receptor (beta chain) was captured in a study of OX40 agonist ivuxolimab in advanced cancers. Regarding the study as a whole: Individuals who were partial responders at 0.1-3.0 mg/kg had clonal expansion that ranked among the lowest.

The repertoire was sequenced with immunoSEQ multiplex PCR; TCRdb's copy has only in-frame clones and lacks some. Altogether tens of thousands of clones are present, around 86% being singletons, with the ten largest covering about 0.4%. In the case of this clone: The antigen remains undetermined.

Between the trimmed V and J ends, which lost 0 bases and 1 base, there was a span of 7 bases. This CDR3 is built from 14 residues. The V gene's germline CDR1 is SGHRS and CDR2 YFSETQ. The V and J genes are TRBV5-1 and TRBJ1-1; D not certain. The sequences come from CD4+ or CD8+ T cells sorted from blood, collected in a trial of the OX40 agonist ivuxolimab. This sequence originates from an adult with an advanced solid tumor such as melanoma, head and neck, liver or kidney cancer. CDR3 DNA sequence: TGCGCCAGCAGCTTGGGGTCACAGAACACTGAAGCTTTCTTT. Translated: CASSLGSQNTEAFF.